These 23 T cell receptor beta chains came from one sample sequenced in a study of OX40 agonist ivuxolimab in advanced cancers. TCRdb's table, derived via immunoSEQ multiplex PCR, lists solely in-frame clones and lacks some. This sample carries 12,000 to 15,000 clones, just under 75% of them seen once, and the ten largest clones take around 33%. The specimen was CD4+ or CD8+ T cells sorted from blood, collected in a trial of the OX40 agonist ivuxolimab. These receptors all stem from an adult with an advanced solid tumor such as melanoma, head and neck, liver or kidney cancer.

The CDR3 region is CASTTGGQPQHF. The CDR3 DNA reads TGTGCCAGCACGACAGGGGGTCAGCCCCAGCATTTT. This rearrangement joins TRBV27 to TRBJ1-5; 9 positions match TRBD1. Germline lookup yields CDR1 MNHEY and CDR2 SMNVEV (reference sequence). V dropped 7 bases and J dropped 6; count of bases not matched to a gene: 1. CDR3 length equals 12 residues.

The rearrangement links TRBV7-7 to TRBJ2-7; D possibly corresponds to TRBD2 (6 bases). Trimming took 5 bases from V and 2 from J, leaving 13 bases between them. The CDR3 loop spans 14 amino acids. CDR1 and CDR2 from the germline V gene are SSHAT and FNYEAQ (reference sequence). The CDR3 sequence: CASSPGTHPYEQYF. CDR3 DNA: TGTGCCAGCAGCCCGGGGACTCATCCCTACGAGCAGTACTTC.

The chain is built from TRBV27 and TRBJ1-5; 12 bases are shared with TRBD1. The CDR3 sequence is 15 residues long. Germline V gene sequence: CDR1 MNHEY, CDR2 SMNVEV (reference sequence). The ends lost 3 bases at V and 7 bases at J; junction bases unmatched: 4. CDR3 DNA: TGTGCCAGCAGTTTCGGGACAGGGGGCCGACAGCCCCAGCATTTT. Translation: CASSFGTGGRQPQHF.

The chain carries TRBV9 and TRBJ2-1; the D gene is possibly TRBD2 (5 bases). The germline V gene has CDR1 SGDLS and CDR2 YYNGEE. The V end lost 0 bases, the J end lost 9 bases, and 13 bases lay between the germline ends. This CDR3 has 14 residues. The CDR3 here is CASSVGFRTPEQFF. In DNA, the CDR3 is TGTGCCAGCAGCGTAGGATTCCGGACTCCTGAGCAGTTCTTC.

This clone appeared once. V and J are TRBV30 and TRBJ2-1; the match to TRBD2 covers 8 bases. The CDR3 totals 15 residues. The V gene end was trimmed by 0 bases and the J gene end by 3 bases; junction bases not matched to a gene: 4. Germline CDR1 is GTSNPN and CDR2 is SVGIG (reference sequence). In nucleotides, the CDR3 is TGTGCCTGGAGTGTACAAGCGGGAGTCTACAATGAGCAGTTCTTC. It specifies CAWSVQAGVYNEQFF. Complete variable domain (other parts from reference TRBV30 and TRBJ2-1): SQTIHQWPATLVQPVGSPLSLECTVEGTSNPNLYWYRQAAGRGLQLLFYSVGIGQISSEVPQNLSASRPQDRQFILSSKKLLLSDSGFYLCAWSVQAGVYNEQFFGPGTRLTVL.

The J gene is TRBJ2-2, the V gene TRBV14; 12 bases agree with TRBD2. Germline-derived CDR1 and CDR2 are SGHDN and FVKESK. V was pared by 4 bases and J by 3 bases, with 6 bases of the junction left unmatched. The CDR3 runs to 17 residues. As DNA, the CDR3 is TGTGCCAGCAGCCCTCTAGCGGGAGGGCCAGACACCGGGGAGCTGTTTTTT. As protein: CASSPLAGGPDTGELFF.

The chain couples TRBV5-1 to TRBJ2-7; 9 bases are a match to TRBD1. CDR3 length: 14 residues. J was trimmed by 9 bases and V by 4 bases; bases with no gene match: 11. Germline V gene data show CDR1 as SGHRS and CDR2 as YFSETQ. The CDR3 loop reads CASSEDRGPFSQYF. In nucleotides, the CDR3 is TGCGCCAGCAGCGAGGACAGGGGACCCTTTTCGCAGTACTTC. Looking up the rest from reference TRBV5-1 and TRBJ2-7 gives the full variable domain: KAGVTQTPRYLIKTRGQQVTLSCSPISGHRSVSWYQQTPGQGLQFLFEYFSETQRNKGNFPGRFSGRQFSNSRSEMNVSTLELGDSALYLCASSEDRGPFSQYFGPGTRLTVT.

The rearrangement joins TRBV4-3 to TRBJ2-1, with TRBD2 matching over 8 bases. The trim removed 6 bases at V and 0 bases at J, leaving 4 bases unmatched. CDR3 length: 15 residues. Per germline, CDR1 LGHNA and CDR2 YSLEER. The CDR3 DNA sequence: TGCGCCAGCAGGCCCGGGACTAGCTCCTACAATGAGCAGTTCTTC. Encoded protein: CASRPGTSSYNEQFF.

The chain is built from TRBV7-2 and TRBJ2-3; D gene unclear. Germline CDR1 is SGHTA and CDR2 is FQGNSA. V dropped 1 base and J dropped 2 bases, with 4 bases sitting between them. This CDR3 has 13 residues. CDR3 nucleotide sequence: TGTGCCAGCAGCTTAGTGCTCACAGATACGCAGTATTTT. This translates into CASSLVLTDTQYF.

This rearrangement joins TRBV7-6 to TRBJ1-2; 8 nucleotides line up with TRBD1. Per germline, CDR1 SGHVS and CDR2 FNYEAQ. CDR3 size: 15 residues. J was trimmed by 3 bases and V by 5 bases; bases with no gene match: 8. The CDR3 is CASSQGQGVDYGYTF. CDR3 in DNA: TGTGCCAGCAGCCAAGGACAGGGAGTCGACTATGGCTACACCTTC.

This clone ranks as medium-sized (0.01 to 0.1%). The chain couples TRBV6-5 to TRBJ2-1; 9 bases are a match to TRBD2. V dropped 7 bases and J dropped 3; count of bases not matched to a gene: 4. CDR3 length: 14 amino acids. Germline values: CDR1 MNHEY, CDR2 SVGAGI. This CDR3 is CASKASGNYNEQFF. The CDR3 DNA reads TGTGCCAGCAAGGCTAGCGGGAACTACAATGAGCAGTTCTTC.

A remark on this clone: In the same sample, other DNA sequences code for this CDR3. The genes are TRBV7-9 and TRBJ2-3; 7 bases agree with TRBD1. From germline, CDR1 is SEHNR and CDR2 FQNEAQ (reference sequence). This CDR3 is built from 15 residues. The V segment lost 5 bases and the J segment 0 bases; nucleotides outside the gene matches: 5. The CDR3 loop is CASSPRGISTDTQYF. The CDR3, as DNA: TGTGCCAGCAGCCCCAGGGGGATTAGCACAGATACGCAGTATTTT.

The chain has TRBV15 and TRBJ1-5; tentative D call: TRBD1 (5 bases). The CDR3 contains 16 residues. Germline CDR1 reads LNHNV; CDR2 reads YYDKDF (reference sequence). The ends were cut back, 4 bases at V and 0 bases at J, with 13 bases in the middle. The chain's CDR3 is CATSIRGGYSNQPQHF. The CDR3 DNA follows: TGTGCCACCAGCATACGGGGGGGTTATAGCAATCAGCCCCAGCATTTT.

J is TRBJ2-3 and V is TRBV6-4; possible D gene TRBD2, 6 bases. This CDR3 spans 13 amino acids. Trimming left V 2 bases short and J 3 bases short, with 6 bases between. Germline V gene data show CDR1 as MRHNA and CDR2 as SNTAGT. In DNA, the CDR3 is TGTGCCAGCAGTGACCGGGAGACAGATACGCAGTATTTT. Protein product: CASSDRETDTQYF.

The DNA of the CDR3 is TGTGCCAGCAGTTTCACAGATTACAATGAGCAGTTCTTC. Amino acid sequence: CASSFTDYNEQFF. The V and J genes are TRBV28 and TRBJ2-1; D not certain. Trimming took 3 bases from V and 4 from J, leaving 7 bases between them. Germline-derived CDR1 and CDR2 are MDHEN and SYDVKM. CDR3 length equals 13 residues.

The chain uses TRBV7-9 and TRBJ2-4; D gene unclear. The germline V gene encodes CDR1 SEHNR and CDR2 FQNEAQ (reference sequence). Trimming cost V 1 base and J 0 bases, with 7 bases left between them. The CDR3 has 15 residues. The CDR3, as DNA: TGTGCCAGCAGCTTAGACCTTAGAGCCAAAAACATTCAGTACTTC. It translates to CASSLDLRAKNIQYF.

The chain has TRBV5-8 and TRBJ1-5; unclear D gene. V was cut by 0 bases and J by 0 bases, with 10 bases left in between. Germline CDR1 SGHTS, CDR2 YDEGEE. The CDR3 has 16 residues. The CDR3 region is CASSLGAALSNQPQHF. The CDR3 bases are TGTGCCAGCAGCTTGGGGGCAGCCCTTAGCAATCAGCCCCAGCATTTT.

In DNA form, the CDR3 reads TGTGCCAGCAGCTTAGGCGGGTACGATGAAGCTTTCTTT. As protein: CASSLGGYDEAFF. The genes are TRBV7-8 and TRBJ1-1, with no clear D. The CDR3 has 13 residues. Trimming pared 1 base from V and 7 bases from J, leaving 10 bases between. The germline V gene encodes CDR1 SGHVS and CDR2 FQNEAQ.

The V gene is TRBV7-9, the J gene TRBJ2-3; 11 bases agree with TRBD2. The CDR3 runs 18 residues. The V gene's germline CDR1 is SEHNR and CDR2 FQNEAQ (reference sequence). Trimming removed 5 bases from V and 7 bases from J; junction bases left unmatched: 17. DNA for the CDR3: TGTGCCAGCAGCACAACCCCCGGGACTAGCGGCCTACCGAATACGCAGTATTTT. It translates to CASSTTPGTSGLPNTQYF.

The genes are TRBV7-9 and TRBJ2-3; D is undetermined. Trimming removed 0 bases from V and 2 bases from J, with 6 bases in between. The CDR3 is made up of 14 amino acids. Germline-derived CDR1 and CDR2 are SEHNR and FQNEAQ (reference sequence). The CDR3 DNA reads TGTGCCAGCAGCTTAGCTTCCTCCACAGATACGCAGTATTTT. This translates into CASSLASSTDTQYF.

This chain links TRBV28 with TRBJ2-1; no firm D call. Germline lookup yields CDR1 MDHEN and CDR2 SYDVKM. V lost 7 bases, J lost 11 bases, and 15 bases lay in between. The CDR3 spans 12 residues. The CDR3 is CASITSDFQQFF. For the CDR3, the DNA is TGTGCCAGCATCACCTCAGACTTCCAGCAGTTCTTC.

The V gene is TRBV4-2, the J gene TRBJ2-7; D is perhaps TRBD1 or TRBD2 (5 bases each). In germline, CDR1 is LGHNA, CDR2 YNFKEQ. Trimming cost V 4 bases and J 0 bases, with 10 bases left between them. CDR3 size: 14 residues. DNA for the CDR3: TGTGCCAGCAGCCCGGGAACAGGCTCCTACGAGCAGTACTTC. Translating gives CASSPGTGSYEQYF.

This chain uses TRBV4-1 with TRBJ2-5; possible D gene TRBD2, 5 bases. V was pared by 0 bases and J by 9 bases, with 17 bases between. The germline gives CDR1 MGHRA, CDR2 YSYEKL. CDR3 length: 15 amino acids. Here the CDR3 reads CASSQEARPEAAQYF. The CDR3 nucleotides read TGCGCCAGCAGCCAAGAGGCCAGGCCGGAGGCGGCCCAGTACTTC.